The 7 T cell receptor beta chains listed next were all sequenced from one sample in a study of blood T cell repertoires in COVID-19. The method was immunoSEQ multiplex PCR; TCRdb's version includes in-frame clones alone and lacks a portion of them. The sample lists fewer than 300,000 clones; around 85% were seen once. The sequencing sample was made of peripheral blood. The receptors were gathered from a human donor with COVID-19, enrolled during active disease. The donor label of this sample is uncertain.

The chain employs TRBV7-2 and TRBJ2-3, with 7 nucleotides matching TRBD1. CDR3 size: 14 residues. The V and J ends lost 5 bases and 5 bases, in that order; junction bases with no gene match: 7. CDR1 and CDR2 from the germline V gene are SGHTA and FQGNSA. CDR3 DNA sequence: TGTGCCAGCAGCCCGTTAAGGGGGCGAGATACGCAGTATTTT. Protein: CASSPLRGRDTQYF.

The J gene is TRBJ1-5, the V gene TRBV15; D might be TRBD1 (6 bases). Trimming took 0 bases from V and 3 from J, leaving 9 bases between them. CDR3 length: 15 residues. The germline V gene encodes CDR1 LNHNV and CDR2 YYDKDF (reference sequence). The CDR3 loop is CATSREYRANQPQHF. The CDR3 DNA follows: TGTGCCACCAGCAGAGAGTACAGGGCCAATCAGCCCCAGCATTTT. Full variable domain (rest looked up from reference TRBV15 and TRBJ1-5): DAMVIQNPRYQVTQFGKPVTLSCSQTLNHNVMYWYQQKSSQAPKLLFHYYDKDFNNEADTPDNFQSRRPNTSFCFLDIRSPGLGDTAMYLCATSREYRANQPQHFGDGTRLSIL.

This sequence joins TRBV10-3 and TRBJ1-4; 10 bases map to TRBD1. This CDR3 is 14 amino acids long. The germline CDR1 and CDR2 sequences are ENHRY and SYGVKD. The V segment lost 8 bases and the J segment 6 bases; nucleotides outside the gene matches: 6. CDR3 amino acids: CAIGSGTGDEKLFF. DNA for the CDR3: TGTGCCATCGGGTCCGGGACAGGGGATGAAAAACTGTTTTTT.

The V gene is TRBV9, the J gene TRBJ2-3, with TRBD2 matching 8 bases. The CDR3 has 16 residues. V was pared by 3 bases and J by 1 base, with 7 bases of the junction left unmatched. Germline CDR1 is SGDLS and CDR2 is YYNGEE. Written as DNA, the CDR3 is TGTGCCAGCAGCGGCAAACTAGCGGTGGGCACAGATACGCAGTATTTT. Its translation is CASSGKLAVGTDTQYF.

On this clone: One end of the junction fails to match germline, which may point to a read error. The chain employs TRBV7-7 and TRBJ2-2; 8 bases line up with TRBD1. The CDR3 contains 16 residues. Germline loops: CDR1 SSHAT, CDR2 FNYEAQ (reference sequence). The CDR3 protein is CASSLAGGGFTGELFF. CDR3 coding DNA: TGTGCTAGCAGCTTAGCAGGGGGCGGTTTTACCGGGGAGCTGTTTTTT.

The rearrangement joins TRBV9 to TRBJ2-5; D uncertain. With 3 bases removed from V and 4 bases from J, the gap between germline ends came to 13 bases. Germline CDR1 SGDLS, CDR2 YYNGEE. This CDR3 comprises 14 residues. Written as DNA, the CDR3 is TGTGCCAGCAGCGGCGGCCGCCGAGGAGAGACCCAGTACTTC. Its translation: CASSGGRRGETQYF.

The chain combines TRBV12-5 with TRBJ1-5; D may be TRBD1 (6 bases). The length of the CDR3 is 14 residues. Trimming stripped 0 bases from V and 9 bases from J, with 12 bases between. The germline gives CDR1 LGHNT, CDR2 FRNRAP. The CDR3 protein is CASGLVSQGGPQHF. CDR3 in DNA: TGTGCTAGTGGTTTGGTGTCCCAAGGGGGGCCCCAGCATTTT.